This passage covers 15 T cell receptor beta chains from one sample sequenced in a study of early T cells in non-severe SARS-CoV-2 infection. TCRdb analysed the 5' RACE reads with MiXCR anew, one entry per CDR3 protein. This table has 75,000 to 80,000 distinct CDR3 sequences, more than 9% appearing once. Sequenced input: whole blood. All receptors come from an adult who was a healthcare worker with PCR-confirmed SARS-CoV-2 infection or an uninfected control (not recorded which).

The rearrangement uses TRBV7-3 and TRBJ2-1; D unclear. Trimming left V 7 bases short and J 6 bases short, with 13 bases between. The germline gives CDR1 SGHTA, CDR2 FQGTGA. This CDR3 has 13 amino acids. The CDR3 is CASTWWVSNEQFF. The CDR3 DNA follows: TGTGCCAGCACTTGGTGGGTCTCCAATGAGCAGTTCTTC.

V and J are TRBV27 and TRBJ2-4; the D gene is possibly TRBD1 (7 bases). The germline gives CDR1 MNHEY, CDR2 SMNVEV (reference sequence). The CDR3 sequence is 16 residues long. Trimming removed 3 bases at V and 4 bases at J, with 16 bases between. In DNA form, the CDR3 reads TGTGCCAGCAGTTTTGCAGGGGGGCAAACTAAAAACATTCAGTACTTC. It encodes CASSFAGGQTKNIQYF.

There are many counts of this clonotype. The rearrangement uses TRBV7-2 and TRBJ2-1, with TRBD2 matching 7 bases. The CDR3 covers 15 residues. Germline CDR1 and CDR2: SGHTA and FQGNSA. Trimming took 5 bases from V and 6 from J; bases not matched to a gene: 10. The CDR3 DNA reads TGTGCCAGCAGCCCTGATGGCGGGAGTTTCAATGAGCAGTTCTTC. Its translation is CASSPDGGSFNEQFF.

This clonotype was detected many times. CDR3 sequence reads: CSAENDLNSYEQYF. The DNA of the CDR3 is TGCAGCGCTGAGAACGACCTCAACTCCTACGAGCAGTACTTC. The chain is built from TRBV20-1 and TRBJ2-7; no reliable D call. This CDR3 has 14 residues. The V gene's germline CDR1 is DFQATT and CDR2 SNEGSKA (reference sequence).

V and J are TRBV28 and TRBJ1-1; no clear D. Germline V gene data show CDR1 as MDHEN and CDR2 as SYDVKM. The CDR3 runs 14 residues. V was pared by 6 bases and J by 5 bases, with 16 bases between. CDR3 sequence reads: CASSPAVGGTEAFF. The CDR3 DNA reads TGTGCCAGCAGCCCGGCTGTGGGAGGAACTGAAGCTTTCTTT.

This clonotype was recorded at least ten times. The CDR3 nucleotides are TGTGCCAGCAGTCGGGGGGAGTATCCCACAGATACGCAGTATTTT. Translation gives CASSRGEYPTDTQYF. The rearrangement joins TRBV27 to TRBJ2-3, with 7 bases identical to TRBD2. Germline values: CDR1 MNHEY, CDR2 SMNVEV (reference sequence). Trimming removed 5 bases from V and 2 bases from J; junction bases left unmatched: 7. The CDR3 is made up of 15 amino acids.

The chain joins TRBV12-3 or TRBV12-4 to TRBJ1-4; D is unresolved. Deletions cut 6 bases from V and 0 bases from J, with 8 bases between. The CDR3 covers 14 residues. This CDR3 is CASSPTATNEKLFF. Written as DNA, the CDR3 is TGTGCCAGCAGCCCGACTGCAACTAATGAAAAACTGTTTTTT.

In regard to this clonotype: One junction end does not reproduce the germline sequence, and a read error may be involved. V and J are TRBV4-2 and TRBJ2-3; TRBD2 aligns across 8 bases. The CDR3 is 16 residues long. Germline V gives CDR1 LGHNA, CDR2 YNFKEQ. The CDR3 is CTSSQESGRNADTQYF. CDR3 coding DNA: TGTACCAGCAGCCAAGAAAGCGGGAGAAACGCAGATACGCAGTATTTT.

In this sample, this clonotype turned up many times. The DNA for the CDR3 is TGTGCCAGCAGCTTGTATCAAGGCCCGCCGGCTTTCTTT. Translation: CASSLYQGPPAFF. The chain links TRBV5-4 to TRBJ1-1, with D uncertain. This CDR3 has 13 residues. Trimming pared 1 base from V and 11 bases from J, leaving 15 bases between. Germline assignment: CDR1 SGHNT and CDR2 YYREEE (reference sequence). The variable domain in full, completed from reference TRBV5-4 and TRBJ1-1, reads ETGVTQSPTHLIKTRGQQVTLRCSSQSGHNTVSWYQQALGQGPQFIFQYYREEENGRGNFPPRFSGLQFPNYSSELNVNALELDDSALYLCASSLYQGPPAFFGQGTRLTVV.

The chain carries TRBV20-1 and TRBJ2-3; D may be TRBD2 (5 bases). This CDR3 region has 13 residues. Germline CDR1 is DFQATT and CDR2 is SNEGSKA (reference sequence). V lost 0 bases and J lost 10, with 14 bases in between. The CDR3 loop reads CSARDPASMAQYF. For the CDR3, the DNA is TGCAGTGCTAGAGATCCCGCTAGCATGGCGCAGTATTTT.

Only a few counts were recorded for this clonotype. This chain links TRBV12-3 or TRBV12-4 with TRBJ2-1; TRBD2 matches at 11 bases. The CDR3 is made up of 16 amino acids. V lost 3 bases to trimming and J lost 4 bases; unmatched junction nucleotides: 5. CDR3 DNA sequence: TGTGCCAGCAGTTTTAGGACTAGCGGGCCTTACAATGAGCAGTTCTTC. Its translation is CASSFRTSGPYNEQFF.

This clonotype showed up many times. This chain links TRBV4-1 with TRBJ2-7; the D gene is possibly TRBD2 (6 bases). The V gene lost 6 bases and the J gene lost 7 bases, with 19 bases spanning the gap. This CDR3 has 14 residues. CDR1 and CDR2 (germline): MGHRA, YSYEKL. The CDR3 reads CASRRDSQSGEQYF. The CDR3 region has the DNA TGCGCCAGCAGACGGGACTCCCAATCGGGGGAGCAGTACTTC.

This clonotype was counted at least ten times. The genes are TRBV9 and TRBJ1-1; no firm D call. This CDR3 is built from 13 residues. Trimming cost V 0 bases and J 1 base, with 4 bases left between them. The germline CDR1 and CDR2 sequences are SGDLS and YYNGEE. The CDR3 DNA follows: TGTGCCAGCAGCGTAGAACAGAACACTGAAGCTTTCTTT. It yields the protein CASSVEQNTEAFF.

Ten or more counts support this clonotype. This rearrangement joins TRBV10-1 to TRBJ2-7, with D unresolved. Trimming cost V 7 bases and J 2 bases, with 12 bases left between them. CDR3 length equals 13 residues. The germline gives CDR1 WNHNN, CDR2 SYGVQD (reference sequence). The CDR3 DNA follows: TGCGCCAGCATAGGCGGAGCGCCCTACGAGCAGTACTTC. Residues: CASIGGAPYEQYF.

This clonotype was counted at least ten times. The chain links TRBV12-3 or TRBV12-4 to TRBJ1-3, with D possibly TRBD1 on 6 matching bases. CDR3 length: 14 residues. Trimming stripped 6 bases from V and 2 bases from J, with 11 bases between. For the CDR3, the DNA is TGTGCCAGCAGCCTACAGGGTGCTGGAAACACCATATATTTT. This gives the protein CASSLQGAGNTIYF.